This passage covers 25 T cell receptor beta chains from one sample sequenced in a study of shared clonotypes between healthy human individuals. The repertoire was sequenced with immunoSEQ multiplex PCR; TCRdb's copy has only in-frame clones and lacks some. Altogether millions of clones are present, about 95% being singletons, with the ten largest covering 1.1%. Naive CD8 cells lacked CD45RO and underwent positive selection for CCR7, leaving out terminally differentiated effector memory CD45RA+ cells. Sequencing was performed on naive CD8+ T cells sorted from blood. Source of these receptors: a man aged 18 to 30 in good health.

This rearrangement joins TRBV7-8 to TRBJ2-5, with a possible D match to TRBD1 (5 bases). The CDR3 length is 13 residues. V was trimmed by 11 bases and J by 3 bases, leaving 16 bases between them. The germline V gene encodes CDR1 SGHVS and CDR2 FQNEAQ. The CDR3 region has the DNA TGTGCCGTAAGGGGTATTAGAGAAGAGACCCAGTACTTC. It translates to CAVRGIREETQYF.

This clone has a handful of counts. V and J are TRBV6-5 and TRBJ2-7; tentatively, D is TRBD2 (6 bases). Deletions cut 8 bases from V and 0 bases from J, with 17 bases between. Germline V gene sequence: CDR1 MNHEY, CDR2 SVGAGI. CDR3 length equals 15 residues. The CDR3 reads CASSPEGSGSYEQYF. In DNA, the CDR3 is TGTGCCAGCTCCCCCGAGGGTAGCGGCTCCTACGAGCAGTACTTC.

V usage is TRBV4-3 and J usage is TRBJ2-7, with D perhaps matching TRBD2 (5 bases). Trimming pared 4 bases from V and 5 bases from J, leaving 18 bases between. This CDR3 spans 15 amino acids. CDR1 and CDR2 from the germline V gene are LGHNA and YSLEER. CDR3 sequence: CASSLPGSGVHEQYF. CDR3 bases: TGCGCCAGCAGCCTCCCGGGGAGTGGAGTCCACGAGCAGTACTTC.

The chain recombines TRBV5-6 with TRBJ2-1; 7 bases map to TRBD2. The V segment lost 4 bases and the J segment 0 bases; nucleotides outside the gene matches: 4. The CDR3 runs to 15 residues. Germline V gene data show CDR1 as SGHDT and CDR2 as YYEEEE. CDR3 nucleotide sequence: TGTGCCAGCAGCGGGGAGGGGAGCTCCTACAATGAGCAGTTCTTC. Encoded protein: CASSGEGSSYNEQFF.

This clone appeared a single time. The V call is TRBV5-6, the J call TRBJ2-7; D perhaps matches TRBD2 (6 bases). This CDR3 has 17 amino acids. The germline V gene has CDR1 SGHDT and CDR2 YYEEEE. Trimming shortened V by 4 bases and J by 5 bases, and 25 bases separated the two germline ends. The CDR3 DNA reads TGTGCCAGCAGCATATCTTTTTCGGGCGGGGCCTTCAACGAGCAGTACTTC. It specifies CASSISFSGGAFNEQYF.

The chain couples TRBV7-2 to TRBJ2-1; possibly TRBD1 for D (5 bases). The length of the CDR3 is 16 residues. Trimming removed 6 bases from V and 0 bases from J, with 15 bases in between. The germline V gene encodes CDR1 SGHTA and CDR2 FQGNSA. CDR3 nucleotides: TGTGCCAGCAGTCCCTCCGACAGCCACTCCTACAATGAGCAGTTCTTC. This encodes CASSPSDSHSYNEQFF. The entire variable domain, with the rest obtained from reference TRBV7-2 and TRBJ2-1, is as follows: GAGVSQSPSNKVTEKGKDVELRCDPISGHTALYWYRQSLGQGLEFLIYFQGNSAPDKSGLPSDRFSAERTGGSVSTLTIQRTQQEDSAVYLCASSPSDSHSYNEQFFGPGTRLTVL.

The rearrangement joins TRBV12-5 to TRBJ2-1; 8 bases map to TRBD2. The V and J ends lost 1 base and 2 bases, in that order; junction bases with no gene match: 10. Germline V CDR1 and CDR2: LGHNT, FRNRAP. The CDR3 length is 18 residues. In DNA, the CDR3 is TGTGCTAGTGGTTTGGAGGTAATAGTAGCGGGAACCTACAATGAGCAGTTCTTC. Protein: CASGLEVIVAGTYNEQFF. The full variable domain, with the rest looked up from reference TRBV12-5 and TRBJ2-1, is DARVTQTPRHKVTEMGQEVTMRCQPILGHNTVFWYRQTMMQGLELLAYFRNRAPLDDSGMPKDRFSAEMPDATLATLKIQPSEPRDSAVYFCASGLEVIVAGTYNEQFFGPGTRLTVL.

The chain combines TRBV2 with TRBJ2-2; 9 positions match TRBD2. CDR3 length: 14 amino acids. Germline CDR1 and CDR2: SNHLY and FYNNEI. The trim removed 7 bases at V and 4 bases at J, leaving 4 bases unmatched. The CDR3 loop reads CASTASGITGELFF. CDR3 DNA sequence: TGTGCCAGCACGGCTAGCGGGATCACCGGGGAGCTGTTTTTT.

In regard to this clone: This CDR3 is also generated by other DNA sequences in the sample. The CDR3 DNA reads TGTGCCAGTAGTATCAGGGGTGGGAACACTGAAGCTTTCTTT. Translation gives CASSIRGGNTEAFF. The chain uses TRBV19 and TRBJ1-1; D might be TRBD1 (6 bases). CDR1 is LNHDA, CDR2 SQIVND, per germline (reference sequence). The germline V and J ends were trimmed by 3 bases and 1 base, with 9 bases remaining between them. This CDR3 has 14 amino acids.

This chain links TRBV28 with TRBJ2-2; D possibly matches TRBD1 or TRBD2 (5 bases each). Germline V gives CDR1 MDHEN, CDR2 SYDVKM. V was clipped by 5 bases and J by 3 bases, with 19 bases between them. This CDR3 has 17 amino acids. The CDR3 bases are TGTGCCAGCAGTCCTCTTGGGACCCAAGAAGACACCGGGGAGCTGTTTTTT. As protein: CASSPLGTQEDTGELFF.

Only a few counts were recorded for this clone. J is TRBJ1-2 and V is TRBV6-5; D perhaps matches TRBD1 (6 bases). This CDR3 spans 12 amino acids. V was pared by 8 bases and J by 6 bases, with 13 bases between. From germline, CDR1 is MNHEY and CDR2 SVGAGI. Here the CDR3 reads CASGWGQDGYTF. CDR3 coding DNA: TGTGCCAGCGGGTGGGGGCAAGATGGCTACACCTTC.

This sequence joins TRBV13 and TRBJ2-7; D is possibly TRBD1 or TRBD2 (5 bases each). The CDR3 is made up of 13 amino acids. Trimming stripped 5 bases from V and 2 bases from J, with 10 bases between. Germline V gene data show CDR1 as PRHDT and CDR2 as FYEKMQ (reference sequence). CDR3 region: CASSRGTTYEQYF. The CDR3 nucleotides are TGTGCCAGCAGCCGAGGGACCACCTACGAGCAGTACTTC.

The V call is TRBV4-1, the J call TRBJ1-5, with 8 nucleotides matching TRBD1. Germline assignment: CDR1 MGHRA and CDR2 YSYEKL. The V segment lost 0 bases and the J segment 5 bases; nucleotides outside the gene matches: 3. CDR3 length: 15 amino acids. The CDR3 sequence: CASSQDRTGYQPQHF. The CDR3, as DNA: TGCGCCAGCAGCCAAGATCGGACAGGGTATCAGCCCCAGCATTTT.

V is TRBV5-1 and J is TRBJ2-1; 7 bases agree with TRBD1. The CDR3 contains 15 residues. Germline V gene data show CDR1 as SGHRS and CDR2 as YFSETQ. Trimming cost V 1 base and J 9 bases; bases outside gene matches: 10. The CDR3 nucleotides are TGCGCCAGCAGCTTGTCTCAAGGGGGCTTGGTTGAGCAGTTCTTC. Residues: CASSLSQGGLVEQFF.

The chain recombines TRBV25-1 with TRBJ1-5; D not certain. Germline CDR1 is MGHDK and CDR2 is SYGVNS. The CDR3 extends over 14 amino acids. V was pared by 5 bases and J by 0 bases, with 8 bases between. The CDR3 region has the DNA TGTGCCAGCAGTCCGGGGTCTAGCAATCAGCCCCAGCATTTT. It yields the protein CASSPGSSNQPQHF.

This rearrangement joins TRBV19 to TRBJ2-2, with D unresolved. The germline gives CDR1 LNHDA, CDR2 SQIVND (reference sequence). Trimming removed 6 bases from V and 1 base from J, with 12 bases in between. The CDR3 has 15 residues. CDR3 coding DNA: TGTGCCAGTAGGTCGCTCAATGGGAACACCGGGGAGCTGTTTTTT. It specifies CASRSLNGNTGELFF.

V gene TRBV4-1 combines with J gene TRBJ2-1; 10 bases map to TRBD2. CDR1 is MGHRA, CDR2 YSYEKL, per germline. J was trimmed by 5 bases and V by 3 bases; bases with no gene match: 13. The CDR3 extends over 18 amino acids. The CDR3 reads CASSHQPGAGGRDNEQFF. CDR3 nucleotide sequence: TGCGCCAGCAGCCACCAGCCGGGAGCGGGGGGGCGCGACAATGAGCAGTTCTTC.

This rearrangement joins TRBV7-9 to TRBJ2-6; D remains unclear. Germline lookup yields CDR1 SEHNR and CDR2 FQNEAQ (reference sequence). The CDR3 is made up of 16 amino acids. V shed 5 bases and J shed 1 base, with 12 bases lying between them. CDR3 protein: CASSRLWVSGANVLTF. For the CDR3, the DNA is TGTGCCAGCAGCCGATTGTGGGTATCTGGGGCCAACGTCCTGACTTTC.

The chain has TRBV28 and TRBJ2-7; the D is unclear. The germline V gene has CDR1 MDHEN and CDR2 SYDVKM. This CDR3 has 14 amino acids. V shed 2 bases and J shed 3 bases, with 11 bases lying between them. The CDR3 here is CASSLVELFYEQYF. The DNA of the CDR3 is TGTGCCAGCAGTTTAGTCGAACTATTCTACGAGCAGTACTTC.

The V call is TRBV2, the J call TRBJ2-7; 7 bases map to TRBD2. In germline, CDR1 is SNHLY, CDR2 FYNNEI. The CDR3 loop spans 12 amino acids. V lost 4 bases, J lost 6 bases, and 3 bases stayed unmatched. The CDR3 DNA reads as TGTGCCAGCAGTGGGACTAGTAGCGAGCAGTACTTC. Translating gives CASSGTSSEQYF.

The chain joins TRBV4-1 to TRBJ1-1, with TRBD1 as a possible D gene (5 bases). V was shortened by 1 base and J by 4 bases, with 13 bases between the two germline ends. The germline V gene encodes CDR1 MGHRA and CDR2 YSYEKL. This CDR3 region has 15 residues. This chain's CDR3 is CASSQGPGGTTEAFF. The CDR3 region has the DNA TGCGCCAGCAGCCAAGGGCCGGGGGGGACCACTGAAGCTTTCTTT.

The chain employs TRBV9 and TRBJ2-1, with D possibly being TRBD1 (6 bases). Trimming pared 4 bases from V and 7 bases from J, leaving 18 bases between. The CDR3 runs 15 residues. In germline, CDR1 is SGDLS, CDR2 YYNGEE. CDR3 sequence reads: CASSPGTSPLNEQFF. CDR3 bases: TGTGCCAGCAGCCCCGGGACAAGCCCTCTTAATGAGCAGTTCTTC. The entire variable domain, with the rest obtained from reference TRBV9 and TRBJ2-1, is as follows: DSGVTQTPKHLITATGQRVTLRCSPRSGDLSVYWYQQSLDQGLQFLIQYYNGEERAKGNILERFSAQQFPDLHSELNLSSLELGDSALYFCASSPGTSPLNEQFFGPGTRLTVL.

This clone was counted once. The V gene is TRBV7-9, the J gene TRBJ2-7; D gene unclear. Trimming stripped 4 bases from V and 1 base from J, with 14 bases between. Germline V gives CDR1 SEHNR, CDR2 FQNEAQ (reference sequence). The CDR3 extends over 15 amino acids. CDR3 sequence reads: CASSSGGARSYEQYF. CDR3 sequence (DNA): TGTGCCAGCAGCTCTGGCGGCGCCAGATCCTACGAGCAGTACTTC.

Comments on this clone: The same CDR3 is also encoded by other DNA sequences in this sample. This chain connects TRBV10-2 to TRBJ2-7; D not resolved. The germline gives CDR1 WSHSY, CDR2 SAAADI. The CDR3 length is 11 residues. The V gene lost 6 bases and the J gene lost 3 bases, with 6 bases spanning the gap. CDR3 amino acids: CASREVYEQYF. CDR3 coding DNA: TGCGCCAGCAGGGAAGTCTACGAGCAGTACTTC.

The rearrangement joins TRBV5-5 to TRBJ2-5; D perhaps matches TRBD2 (5 bases). Trimming took off 4 bases at V and 5 bases at J, with 15 bases between the two ends. This CDR3 region has 14 residues. CDR1 SGHKS and CDR2 YYEKEE come from the germline V gene (reference sequence). The CDR3 sequence: CASSAGVAGETQYF. The CDR3 nucleotides read TGTGCCAGCAGCGCGGGCGTTGCGGGTGAGACCCAGTACTTC.